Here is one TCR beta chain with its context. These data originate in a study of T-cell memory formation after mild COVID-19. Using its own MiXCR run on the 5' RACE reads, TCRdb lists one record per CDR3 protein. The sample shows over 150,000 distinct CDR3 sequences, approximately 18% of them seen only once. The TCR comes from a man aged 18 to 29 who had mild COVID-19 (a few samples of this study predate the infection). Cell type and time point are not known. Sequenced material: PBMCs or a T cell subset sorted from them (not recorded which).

The CDR3 DNA reads TGTGCCATCAGCCGGACAGGGGGCAACTATGGCTACACCTTC. Its protein is CAISRTGGNYGYTF. The rearrangement joins TRBV10-3 to TRBJ1-2; 11 bases fit TRBD1. V lost 6 bases and J lost 2; bases outside the gene matches: 2. This CDR3 has 14 residues. Germline assignment: CDR1 ENHRY and CDR2 SYGVKD.